The 24 T cell receptor beta chains in this list originate from one sample, sequenced in a study of T-cell reconstitution after alpha-beta-depleted transplantation in children. Using unique molecular identifiers, the investigators prepared the TCRbeta library. TCRdb itself ran the PCR reads through MiXCR, one entry per CDR3 protein. The table includes about 300,000 distinct CDR3 sequences, over 9% detected once. The sequencing used PBMCs, collected before TCRalphabeta/CD19-depleted stem cell transplant. Source of these receptors: a boy younger than two with acute myeloid leukemia, due to receive a stem cell transplant.

About this clonotype: Possible read error: a much larger clone is one base away. The rearrangement uses TRBV28 and TRBJ2-7, with TRBD1 matching over 7 bases. The CDR3 is 18 amino acids. V shed 9 bases and J 2 bases; nucleotides not matched to a gene: 22. The germline V gene encodes CDR1 MDHEN and CDR2 SYDVKM. The CDR3 loop is CARSLSLFERGQPYEQYF. For the CDR3, the DNA is TGTGCCAGAAGCTTATCCCTTTTCGAGAGGGGGCAACCCTACGAGCAGTACTTC.

There are a few counts of this clonotype. The chain joins TRBV28 to TRBJ1-2, with TRBD1 identical over 7 bases. CDR1 is MDHEN, CDR2 SYDVKM, per germline. The junction had 5 bases not matched to a gene; V was cut back by 7 bases and J by 6 bases. This CDR3 has 12 residues. CDR3 bases: TGTGCCAGCATCCGGACAGGAGATGGCTACACCTTC. It yields the protein CASIRTGDGYTF.

Many counts were recorded for this clonotype. The V gene is TRBV24-1, the J gene TRBJ2-5; TRBD1 matches 8 bases. The length of the CDR3 is 13 residues. The germline V gene has CDR1 KGHDR and CDR2 SFDVKD. The V segment lost 8 bases and the J segment 3 bases; nucleotides outside the gene matches: 4. The CDR3 sequence is CATKDREKETQYF. CDR3 nucleotides: TGTGCCACCAAGGACAGGGAGAAAGAGACCCAGTACTTC.

The table lists this clonotype with many counts. This rearrangement joins TRBV7-2 to TRBJ2-7; D is ambiguous. Germline V gene sequence: CDR1 SGHTA, CDR2 FQGNSA. The V end lost 1 base, the J end lost 0 bases, and 7 bases lay between the germline ends. The CDR3 totals 14 residues. In DNA, the CDR3 is TGTGCCAGCAGCTTAGTCAGCGACTCCTACGAGCAGTACTTC. As protein: CASSLVSDSYEQYF. The full variable domain, with the rest looked up from reference TRBV7-2 and TRBJ2-7, is GAGVSQSPSNKVTEKGKDVELRCDPISGHTALYWYRQSLGQGLEFLIYFQGNSAPDKSGLPSDRFSAERTGGSVSTLTIQRTQQEDSAVYLCASSLVSDSYEQYFGPGTRLTVT.

This clonotype turned up a few times. The genes are TRBV29-1 and TRBJ1-5; D is uncertain. Germline CDR1 is SQVTM and CDR2 is ANQGSEA. The CDR3 covers 12 residues. V lost 6 bases and J lost 5, with 11 bases in between. The CDR3 DNA sequence: TGCAGCGTAGGAGAAGGGTATCAGCCCCAGCATTTT. Protein: CSVGEGYQPQHF. Complete variable domain (other parts from reference TRBV29-1 and TRBJ1-5): SAVISQKPSRDICQRGTSLTIQCQVDSQVTMMFWYRQQPGQSLTLIATANQGSEATYESGFVIDKFPISRPNLTFSTLTVSNMSPEDSSIYLCSVGEGYQPQHFGDGTRLSIL.

This clonotype was seen many times. The chain carries TRBV2 and TRBJ2-1, with no clear D. V was cut by 3 bases and J by 3 bases, with 6 bases left in between. The CDR3 sequence is 13 residues long. CDR1 is SNHLY, CDR2 FYNNEI, per germline. The CDR3 bases are TGTGCCAGCAGTGAGGTAGACTACAATGAGCAGTTCTTC. The encoded protein is CASSEVDYNEQFF.

This clonotype has at least ten counts. This rearrangement joins TRBV12-3 or TRBV12-4 to TRBJ1-2, with 7 bases identical to TRBD1. This CDR3 contains 15 residues. The junction had 8 bases not matched to a gene; V was cut back by 3 bases and J by 4 bases. The CDR3: CASSLTGTQSYGYTF. The CDR3 nucleotides are TGTGCCAGCAGTTTGACAGGGACACAGAGCTATGGCTACACCTTC.

The chain has TRBV11-2 and TRBJ2-7; perhaps TRBD1 as D (5 bases). The CDR3 totals 13 residues. Trimming removed 4 bases at V and 5 bases at J, with 12 bases between. Germline CDR1 and CDR2: SGHAT and FQNNGV. The CDR3 reads CASSSVTADEQYF. CDR3 nucleotides: TGTGCCAGCAGCTCCGTGACAGCAGACGAGCAGTACTTC.

The chain recombines TRBV9 with TRBJ2-5; the D is unclear. Between the trimmed V and J ends, which lost 2 bases and 3 bases, there was a span of 8 bases. Germline assignment: CDR1 SGDLS and CDR2 YYNGEE. The CDR3 runs 13 residues. CDR3 DNA sequence: TGTGCCAGCAGCGTGGTGGGTGAAGAGACCCAGTACTTC. It codes for CASSVVGEETQYF.

This clonotype was counted between two and nine times. The chain couples TRBV12-3 or TRBV12-4 to TRBJ1-1; 8 bases agree with TRBD1. Trimming at V came to 5 bases and at J to 5 bases, leaving 7 bases not matched to a gene. The CDR3 spans 14 residues. The CDR3 DNA follows: TGTGCCAGCAGTATTCGGACAGGGCCAACTGAAGCTTTCTTT. Translated: CASSIRTGPTEAFF.

This clonotype has just a few counts. The chain combines TRBV14 with TRBJ2-1, with TRBD2 matching over 7 bases. From germline, CDR1 is SGHDN and CDR2 FVKESK. With 1 base clipped from V and 7 bases from J, the junction kept 7 bases outside the gene matches. This CDR3 has 15 amino acids. The CDR3 loop is CASSQGLAVSNEQFF. CDR3 nucleotide sequence: TGTGCCAGCAGCCAAGGGCTAGCGGTTTCGAATGAGCAGTTCTTC.

This clonotype was observed at least ten times. V and J are TRBV12-3 or TRBV12-4 and TRBJ2-1; TRBD1 aligns across 8 bases. V was clipped by 3 bases and J by 0 bases; unmatched bases: 4. The CDR3 loop spans 16 amino acids. CDR3 region: CASSFGTGRSYNEQFF. CDR3 nucleotide sequence: TGTGCCAGCAGTTTTGGGACAGGCCGCTCCTACAATGAGCAGTTCTTC.

This clonotype was picked up many times. This sequence joins TRBV10-3 and TRBJ2-7; D gene unclear. The germline V gene encodes CDR1 ENHRY and CDR2 SYGVKD. V was shortened by 0 bases and J by 5 bases, with 11 bases between the two germline ends. The CDR3 is 14 residues long. Written as DNA, the CDR3 is TGTGCCATCAGTGAGTCGAACAGCCCGGACGAGCAGTACTTC. Encoded protein: CAISESNSPDEQYF.

This clonotype was found many times. The CDR3 DNA is TGTGCCAGCAGCCCAGCGGGCGAAATCGTTTACTTC. It is translated as CASSPAGEIVYF. The V gene is TRBV11-2, the J gene TRBJ2-7; tentatively, D is TRBD2 (6 bases). The CDR3 has 12 amino acids. In germline, CDR1 is SGHAT, CDR2 FQNNGV. V was cut by 5 bases and J by 13 bases, with 18 bases left in between.

Only a few counts were recorded for this clonotype. The chain is built from TRBV12-3 or TRBV12-4 and TRBJ2-7; D tentatively fits TRBD1 or TRBD2 (5 bases each). The CDR3 is 12 amino acids. The V and J ends lost 3 bases and 6 bases respectively, with 9 bases between them. CDR3 bases: TGTGCCAGCAGTTTCCCAGGGACCGAGCAGTACTTC. The encoded protein is CASSFPGTEQYF.

The chain uses TRBV5-1 and TRBJ1-2; maybe TRBD1 (5 bases). The CDR3 is 16 residues long. The V end was cut by 4 bases, the J end by 4 bases, with 20 bases between. CDR1 SGHRS and CDR2 YFSETQ come from the germline V gene. The CDR3 is CASSLSGASFSYGYTF. The CDR3 DNA is TGCGCCAGCAGCCTTTCCGGGGCCTCTTTCTCCTATGGCTACACCTTC.

Many counts were recorded for this clonotype. This sequence joins TRBV11-2 and TRBJ2-7; tentative D call: TRBD1 (6 bases). V lost 0 bases and J 2 bases, leaving 17 bases between the germline ends. Germline lookup yields CDR1 SGHAT and CDR2 FQNNGV. The CDR3 extends over 17 amino acids. CDR3 DNA: TGTGCCAGCAGCTTAGAAGGGGGTCGTATTGGGACCTACGAGCAGTACTTC. This gives the protein CASSLEGGRIGTYEQYF.

Many counts were recorded for this clonotype. The chain joins TRBV29-1 to TRBJ2-3; 14 bases are shared with TRBD2. J gave up 5 bases and V 7 bases, and 11 bases lay outside the gene matches. This CDR3 region has 16 residues. Per the germline V gene, CDR1 is SQVTM and CDR2 is ANQGSEA. The CDR3 sequence is CSDLRTSGRKIDTQYF. The CDR3 nucleotides are TGCAGCGACCTTAGGACTAGCGGGAGGAAGATAGATACGCAGTATTTT.

The gene calls are TRBV4-3 and TRBJ1-3, with a tentative D call TRBD1 (6 bases). The V end was cut by 2 bases, the J end by 2 bases, with 16 bases between. CDR3 length equals 17 residues. Germline V lookup: CDR1 LGHNA, CDR2 YSLEER. CDR3 in DNA: TGCGCCAGCAGCCAAAAATCTCACAGGGTCACTGGAAACACCATATATTTT. This codes for CASSQKSHRVTGNTIYF.

This clonotype was seen a handful of times. Given a much more abundant clone one base away, this may be a read error. CDR3 region: CASSWDNEQFF. CDR3 bases: TGTGCCAGCAGTTGGGACAATGAGCAGTTCTTC. The chain uses TRBV28 and TRBJ2-1; D gene unclear. CDR1 is MDHEN, CDR2 SYDVKM, per germline. The CDR3 has 11 residues. V was cut by 4 bases and J by 5 bases, with 3 bases left in between. Drawing the rest from reference TRBV28 and TRBJ2-1, the complete variable domain is DVKVTQSSRYLVKRTGEKVFLECVQDMDHENMFWYRQDPGLGLRLIYFSYDVKMKEKGDIPEGYSVSREKKERFSLILESASTNQTSMYLCASSWDNEQFFGPGTRLTVL.

Many counts were recorded for this clonotype. The V and J genes are TRBV6-1 and TRBJ2-3, with D unresolved. The germline V and J ends were trimmed by 6 bases and 0 bases, with 10 bases remaining between them. Germline CDR1 reads MNHNS; CDR2 reads SASEGT. This CDR3 has 14 amino acids. In nucleotides, the CDR3 is TGTGCCAGCAGCTCGAAGCCTAGCACAGATACGCAGTATTTT. Protein: CASSSKPSTDTQYF.

This clonotype was detected ten times or more. The J gene is TRBJ2-5, the V gene TRBV28, with a weak D call TRBD2 (6 bases). The CDR3 spans 15 residues. Germline V gene sequence: CDR1 MDHEN, CDR2 SYDVKM. Trimming pared 8 bases from V and 1 base from J, leaving 17 bases between. CDR3 coding DNA: TGTGCCAGCCTACTAAGAGCGGGCCCCCAAGAGACCCAGTACTTC. Protein product: CASLLRAGPQETQYF.

This clonotype was found many times. The chain is built from TRBV20-1 and TRBJ1-4, with 8 nucleotides matching TRBD1. V shed 5 bases and J 8 bases; nucleotides not matched to a gene: 7. The germline gives CDR1 DFQATT, CDR2 SNEGSKA (reference sequence). The CDR3 has 13 residues. CDR3 in DNA: TGCAGTGCTGCGACAGGGGTAGTCGAAAAACTGTTTTTT. This translates into CSAATGVVEKLFF.

This clonotype was observed at least ten times. A junction boundary mismatches the germline segment, possibly from a read error. V gene TRBV7-7 combines with J gene TRBJ2-1; tentatively, D is TRBD1 or TRBD2 (6 bases each). Germline assignment: CDR1 SSHAT and CDR2 FNYEAQ (reference sequence). The CDR3 length is 17 residues. The CDR3 DNA reads as TGTGCTAGCAGCTTAGGAGTTGGAGGGGGACCCTCGAATGAGCAGTTCTTC. Translating it yields CASSLGVGGGPSNEQFF.